This TCR beta chain was sequenced during a study of T cells in Graves' hyperthyroidism and ophthalmopathy. Study-wide findings and caveats: The majority of expanded thyroid clonotypes above 0.001 also appeared in blood. For ophthalmopathy, model prediction preceded onset by a median approximately 6 months.

Stable hyperthyroidism: no ophthalmopathy progression over 18 months of follow-up. Hyperthyroidism, newly diagnosed and lasting under 2 months, affected patients aged 18 to 65. The germline V and J ends were trimmed by 6 bases and 0 bases, with 12 bases remaining between them. The CDR3 sequence is 15 residues long. Per germline, CDR1 SGHVS and CDR2 FQNEAQ. This clonotype was counted a few times. Its antigen is undetermined. What was amplified from RNA transcripts were TCR beta CDR3 regions. The TCR CDR3 first-round RT-PCR relied on the HTBI primer set. MiXCR was run by TCRdb on the multiplex PCR reads, yielding one entry per CDR3 protein. The sample lists hundreds of thousands of distinct CDR3 sequences, 40% to 55% occurring once.

The V gene is TRBV7-8, the J gene TRBJ1-5; no definite D call. Sequencing used peripheral blood or thyroid tissue (not recorded which). The clonotype comes from a woman aged 18-29 years with Graves' hyperthyroidism. CDR3 sequence (DNA): TGTGCCAGCAGTTATTCGTCAGATAGCAATCAGCCCCAGCATTTT. Translation: CASSYSSDSNQPQHF. The complete variable domain, with remaining parts taken from reference TRBV7-8 and TRBJ1-5, reads GAGVSQSPRYKVAKRGQDVALRCDPISGHVSLFWYQQALGQGPEFLTYFQNEAQLDKSGLPSDRFFAERPEGSVSTLKIQRTQQEDSAVYLCASSYSSDSNQPQHFGDGTRLSIL.